This T cell receptor (beta chain) was profiled in a study of long-term antiretroviral therapy in people with HIV. Findings of the study overall: Drawn between the mid-2000s and the late 2010s, the blood was possibly obtained under older ART regimens.

A v3.0 immunoSEQ assay was performed at survey level. Libraries were prepared by immunoSEQ multiplex PCR; TCRdb keeps only in-frame clonotypes and omits some of them. The data show more than 35,000 clones, 75% to 90% seen once. Remarks on this clone: Its antigen is still unknown.

Germline CDR1 LNHDA, CDR2 SQIVND (reference sequence). V gave up 5 bases and J gave up 2 bases; unmatched junction bases: 6. The CDR3 length is 15 residues. The receptor's source is a young man with HIV. The source material was unsorted PBMCs, sampled 1.5 years after starting antiretroviral therapy. The chain employs TRBV19 and TRBJ2-7; 10 nucleotides align to TRBD2. CDR3 sequence: CASSFSSGSAYEQYF. CDR3 nucleotide sequence: TGTGCCAGTAGTTTTTCTAGCGGGAGCGCCTACGAGCAGTACTTC.